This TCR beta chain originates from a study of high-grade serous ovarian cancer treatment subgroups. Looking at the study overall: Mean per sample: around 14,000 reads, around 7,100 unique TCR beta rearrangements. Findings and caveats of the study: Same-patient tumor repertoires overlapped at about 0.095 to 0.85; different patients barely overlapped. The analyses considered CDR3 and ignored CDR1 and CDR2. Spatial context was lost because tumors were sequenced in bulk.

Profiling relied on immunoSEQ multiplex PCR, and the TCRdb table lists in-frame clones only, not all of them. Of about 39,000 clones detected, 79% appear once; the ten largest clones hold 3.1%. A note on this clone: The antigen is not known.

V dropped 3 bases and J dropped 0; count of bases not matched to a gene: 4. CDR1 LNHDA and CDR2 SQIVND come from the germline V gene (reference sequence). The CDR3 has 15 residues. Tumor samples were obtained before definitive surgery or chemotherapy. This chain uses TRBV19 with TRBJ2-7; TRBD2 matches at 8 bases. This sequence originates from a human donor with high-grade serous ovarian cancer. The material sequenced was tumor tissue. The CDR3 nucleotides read TGTGCCAGTAGTATCTCTAGCGGGCCCTCCTACGAGCAGTACTTC. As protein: CASSISSGPSYEQYF.